This is a list of T cell receptor beta chains from one sample in a study of blood T cell repertoires in COVID-19. Using immunoSEQ multiplex PCR, the repertoire was profiled, and TCRdb retains in-frame clones only, with some absent. The repertoire includes nearly 350,000 clones, under 95% of them detected once, and roughly 3.5% sits in the top ten. The sample consisted of peripheral blood. All receptors come from a woman aged 18-29 years who had recovered from COVID-19. The CDR3 runs from the conserved cysteine through the conserved F or W. Each record gives: D gene, J gene, V gene, clone size, CDR3 protein, CDR3 DNA. A D gene is named only where the DNA matches it firmly. The size of a clone is reported for some rows only, either as once, few or many, or as a class for expanded clones.

>NA|TRBJ2-2|TRBV19|NA
CASSIDPGVGGELFF
TGTGCCAGTAGTATAGATCCGGGAGTGGGCGGGGAGCTGTTTTTT
>NA|TRBJ1-1|TRBV5-1|NA
CASSSAQSKVNTEAFF
TGCGCCAGCAGCTCTGCACAAAGTAAAGTGAACACTGAAGCTTTCTTT
>NA|TRBJ1-2|TRBV25-1|once
CASSEWSLPRPVGGYTF
TGTGCCAGCAGTGAATGGAGTTTACCGCGCCCAGTCGGCGGCTACACCTTC
>NA|TRBJ2-2|TRBV16|few
CASSQWGNTGELFF
TGTGCCAGCAGCCAATGGGGCAACACCGGGGAGCTGTTTTTT
>TRBD1|TRBJ2-5|TRBV29-1|NA
CSAMTGVETQYF
TGCAGCGCCATGACAGGGGTGGAGACCCAGTACTTC
>TRBD2|TRBJ2-5|TRBV28|NA
CASTLSGRAGETQYF
TGTGCCAGCACCTTAAGCGGGAGGGCCGGAGAGACCCAGTACTTC
>NA|TRBJ2-2|TRBV5-1|NA
CASSSPGAGRFAGELFF
TGCGCCAGCAGCAGCCCCGGGGCAGGGAGGTTCGCCGGGGAGCTGTTTTTT
>TRBD1|TRBJ2-1|TRBV6-2/TRBV6-3|NA
CASSSRGPNNEQFF
TGTGCCAGCAGTTCGAGGGGGCCCAACAATGAGCAGTTCTTC
>NA|TRBJ1-4|TRBV16|NA
CASSPLQDEKATNEKLFF
TGTGCCAGCAGCCCTCTACAGGATGAGAAGGCAACTAATGAAAAACTGTTTTTT
>TRBD1|TRBJ1-3|TRBV7-2|NA
CASSSGGGQGAGNTIYF
TGTGCCAGCAGCTCCGGCGGCGGACAGGGGGCTGGAAACACCATATATTTT
>NA|TRBJ1-1|TRBV6-6|NA
CASSYAGPRAEAFF
TGTGCCAGCAGTTACGCGGGGCCCCGGGCTGAAGCTTTCTTT
>TRBD2|TRBJ2-1|TRBV9|NA
CASSPSGTYDEQFF
TGTGCCAGCAGCCCTAGCGGGACCTACGATGAGCAGTTCTTC
>NA|TRBJ1-1|TRBV4-1|NA
CASSPQKGTEAFF
TGCGCCAGCAGCCCGCAAAAGGGGACTGAAGCTTTCTTT
>NA|TRBJ1-1|TRBV11-3|NA
CASSSSGAMNTEAFF
TGTGCCAGCAGCTCTAGCGGGGCGATGAACACTGAAGCTTTCTTT
>NA|TRBJ2-3|TRBV7-9|NA
CASSRPSGGQSSDTQYF
TGTGCCAGCAGCCGCCCCTCCGGGGGGCAGAGCTCAGATACGCAGTATTTT
>NA|TRBJ1-2|TRBV9|NA
CASTQQATVNYGYTF
TGTGCCAGCACCCAACAGGCCACCGTTAACTATGGCTACACCTTC
>TRBD2|TRBJ2-5|TRBV25-1|NA
CASSEGWVGGQETQYF
TGTGCCAGCAGTGAAGGTTGGGTCGGGGGGCAAGAGACCCAGTACTTC
>NA|TRBJ1-2|TRBV4-3|NA
CASSQGQINYGYTF
TGCGCCAGCAGCCAGGGACAAATTAACTATGGCTACACCTTC
>NA|TRBJ1-3|TRBV18|once
CASSPPAGVGNTIYF
TGTGCCAGCTCACCACCCGCAGGTGTTGGAAACACCATATATTTT
>NA|TRBJ1-3|TRBV30|NA
CAWGSERTSGNTIYF
TGTGCCTGGGGTAGTGAACGGACATCTGGAAACACCATATATTTT
>TRBD2|TRBJ2-3|TRBV30|NA
CAWSGGSWGGADTQYF
TGTGCCTGGAGTGGGGGGAGCTGGGGAGGGGCAGATACGCAGTATTTT
>NA|TRBJ1-2|TRBV19|NA
CASSIDRPNGNGYTF
TGTGCCAGTAGTATAGATCGCCCAAACGGTAATGGCTACACCTTC
>NA|TRBJ2-3|TRBV11-2|NA
CASSFSGRPSTDTQYF
TGTGCCAGCAGCTTCTCAGGTCGACCAAGCACAGATACGCAGTATTTT
>TRBD2|TRBJ2-5|TRBV11-2|NA
CASSTRTSGRASETQYF
TGTGCCAGCAGCACCCGGACTAGCGGGAGGGCCTCAGAGACCCAGTACTTC
>TRBD1|TRBJ1-2|TRBV3-1/TRBV3-2|once
CASSQPGTGSDYTF
TGTGCCAGCAGCCAACCCGGGACAGGGAGCGACTACACCTTC
>NA|TRBJ1-1|TRBV4-3|NA
CASSLRGLNTEAFF
TGCGCCAGCAGCCTCCGGGGTCTGAACACTGAAGCTTTCTTT
>NA|TRBJ1-1|TRBV7-2|NA
CASSPKRVDSTEAFF
TGTGCCAGCAGCCCTAAGAGGGTGGACAGCACTGAAGCTTTCTTT